This TCR beta chain comes out of a study of a mutant IDH1 vaccine in newly diagnosed glioma. Study background: Vaccine administration was initiated 4-6 weeks following radiotherapy alone, or with temozolomide cycles. Treatment recipients were approximately 60% male and around 40% female, and their mean age was around 40 years. Study-wide points: Vaccination elicited immune responses in 90% to 95% of patients.

The junction had 4 bases not matched to a gene; V was cut back by 3 bases and J by 3 bases. The CDR3 spans 14 residues. The germline V gene encodes CDR1 WSHSY and CDR2 SAAADI. The table came from immunoSEQ multiplex PCR; TCRdb's copy has only in-frame clones and leaves some out. The table lists tens of thousands of clones, around 84% of them singletons. Time point defined: week 35, safety follow-up. All doses held 300 ug of mutant IDH1 20-mer peptide, with topical imiquimod. About this clone itself: The antigen is not known.

The receptor was isolated from a man aged 30-40 years with glioma. V and J are TRBV10-2 and TRBJ2-7; 8 nucleotides match TRBD2. This material consisted of PBMCs, taken from a glioma patient whose treatment included an IDH1 peptide vaccine. The CDR3 loop reads CASSDAGTSYEQYF. The CDR3 nucleotides are TGCGCCAGCAGTGATGCCGGGACTAGCTACGAGCAGTACTTC.